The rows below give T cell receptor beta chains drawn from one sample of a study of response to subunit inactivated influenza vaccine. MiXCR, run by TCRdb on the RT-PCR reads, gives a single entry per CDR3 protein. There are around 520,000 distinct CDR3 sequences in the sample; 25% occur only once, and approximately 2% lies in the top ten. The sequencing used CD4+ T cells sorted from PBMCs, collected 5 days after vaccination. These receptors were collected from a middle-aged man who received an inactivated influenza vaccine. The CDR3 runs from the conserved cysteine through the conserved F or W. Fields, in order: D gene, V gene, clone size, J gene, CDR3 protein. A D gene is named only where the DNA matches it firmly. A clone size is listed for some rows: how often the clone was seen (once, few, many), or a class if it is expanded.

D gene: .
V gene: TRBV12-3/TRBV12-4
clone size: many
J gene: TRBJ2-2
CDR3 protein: CASSRQGNTGELFF

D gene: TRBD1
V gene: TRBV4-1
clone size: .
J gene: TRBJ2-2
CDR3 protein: CASSHHNRGETGELFF

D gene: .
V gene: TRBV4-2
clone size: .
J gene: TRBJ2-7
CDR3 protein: CASSRYREVDEQYF

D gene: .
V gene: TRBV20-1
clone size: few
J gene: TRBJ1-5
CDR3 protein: CSASGGARAQHF

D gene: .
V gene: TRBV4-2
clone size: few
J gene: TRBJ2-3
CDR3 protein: CASSQDPRNTQYF

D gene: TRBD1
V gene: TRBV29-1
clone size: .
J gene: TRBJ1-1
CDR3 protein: CSATGEFSEAFF

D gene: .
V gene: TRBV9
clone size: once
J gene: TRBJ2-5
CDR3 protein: CASSSTRGLQETQYF

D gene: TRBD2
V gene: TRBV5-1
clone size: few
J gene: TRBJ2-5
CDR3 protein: CASSLGSGSRQETQYF

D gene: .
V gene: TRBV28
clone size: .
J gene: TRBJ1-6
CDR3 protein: CASSLFDRSDSPLHF

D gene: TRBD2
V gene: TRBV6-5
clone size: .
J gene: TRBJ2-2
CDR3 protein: CASSYSLLAGVNTGELFF

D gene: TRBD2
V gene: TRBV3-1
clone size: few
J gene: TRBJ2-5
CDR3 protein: CASSHSGGPETQYF

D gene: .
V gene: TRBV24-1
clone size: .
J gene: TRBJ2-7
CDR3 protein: CATSDSFTQGSNEQYF

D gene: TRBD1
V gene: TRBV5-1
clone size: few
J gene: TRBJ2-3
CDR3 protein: CASGQGGSQDTQYF

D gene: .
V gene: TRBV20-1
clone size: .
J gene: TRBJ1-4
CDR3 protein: CSARSHTRYEKLFF

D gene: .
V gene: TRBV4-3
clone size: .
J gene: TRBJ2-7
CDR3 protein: CASSQVGFGYEQYF

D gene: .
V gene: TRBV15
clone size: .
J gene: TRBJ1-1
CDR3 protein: CATSVGQGSEAFF